This TCR beta chain comes out of a study of glioma-infiltrating T cells. Using RNA template, CDR3s of TCR alpha and beta were amplified with iRepertoire arm-PCR. TCRdb independently ran MiXCR on the multiplex PCR reads; one entry per CDR3 protein. The profile shows 300,000 to 450,000 distinct CDR3 sequences, roughly two fifths of them singletons. Between the trimmed V and J ends, which lost 8 bases and 9 bases, there was a span of 29 bases. CDR3 size: 16 residues. Germline CDR1 is DFQATT and CDR2 is SNEGSKA (reference sequence). Source material: glioma tissue, nonneoplastic brain tissue, or PBMCs (not recorded which). V gene TRBV20-1 combines with J gene TRBJ2-1; D might be TRBD2 (7 bases). The TCR was taken from a human donor with low-grade glioma or glioblastoma, undergoing nonglioma brain surgery, or in good health (not recorded which). For the CDR3, the DNA is TGCAGTCTAGGGGGAAGGGGGGGAGCTGATAGCGGTGAGCAGTTCTTC. Its translation is CSLGGRGGADSGEQFF.